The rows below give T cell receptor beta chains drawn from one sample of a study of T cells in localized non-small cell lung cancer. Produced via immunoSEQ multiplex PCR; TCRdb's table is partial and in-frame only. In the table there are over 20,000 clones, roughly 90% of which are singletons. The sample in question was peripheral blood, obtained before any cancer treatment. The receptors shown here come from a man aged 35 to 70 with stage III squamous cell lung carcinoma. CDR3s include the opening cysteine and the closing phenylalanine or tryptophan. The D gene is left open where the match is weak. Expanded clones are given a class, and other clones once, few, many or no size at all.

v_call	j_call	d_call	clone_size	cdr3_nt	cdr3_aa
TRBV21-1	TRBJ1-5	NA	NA	TGTGCCAGCAGCACCCCCGACAGGGAGGGAAATCAGCCCCAGCATTTT	CASSTPDREGNQPQHF
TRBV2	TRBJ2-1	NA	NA	TGTGCCAGCAGTGGAGACGCCCTCTACAATGAGCAGTTCTTC	CASSGDALYNEQFF
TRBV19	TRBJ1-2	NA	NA	TGTGCCAGCGGTGATTCGGGCTACACCTTC	CASGDSGYTF
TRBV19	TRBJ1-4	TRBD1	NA	TGTGCCAGTAGTATTGGGACAGGGCTTGAAAAACTGTTTTTT	CASSIGTGLEKLFF
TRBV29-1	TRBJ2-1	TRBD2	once	TGCAGCGTTTCGCAACTAGCGGTTTACAATGAGCAGTTCTTC	CSVSQLAVYNEQFF
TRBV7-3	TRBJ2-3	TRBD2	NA	TGTGCCAGCAGCCTAGCGGGGAGCACAGATACGCAGTATTTT	CASSLAGSTDTQYF
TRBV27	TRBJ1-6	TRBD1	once	TGTGCCAGCAGTTTAATCCCTCGACAGGGTTATAATTCACCCCTCCACTTT	CASSLIPRQGYNSPLHF
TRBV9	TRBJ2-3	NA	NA	TGTGCCAGCAGCGTAGACGGGGGAAGTGATACGCAGTATTTT	CASSVDGGSDTQYF
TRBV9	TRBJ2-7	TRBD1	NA	TGTGCCAGCAGCGTAGCCCAAGGGGGCCCTTCCTACGAGCAGTACTTC	CASSVAQGGPSYEQYF
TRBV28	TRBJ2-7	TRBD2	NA	TGTGCCAGCAGCCGAGGACTAGTGGAGCAGTACTTC	CASSRGLVEQYF
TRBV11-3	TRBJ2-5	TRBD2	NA	TGTGCCAGCAGCTTAGCGGGGGGGTTGGAGACCCAGTACTTC	CASSLAGGLETQYF
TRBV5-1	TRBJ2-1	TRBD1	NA	TGCGCCAGCAGCCCAAACGGACAGGGTTATTACAATGAGCAGTTCTTC	CASSPNGQGYYNEQFF
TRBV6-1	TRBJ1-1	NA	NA	TGTGCCAGCAGTGAAGCAAGGGGGACTGAAGCTTTCTTT	CASSEARGTEAFF
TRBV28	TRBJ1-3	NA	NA	TGTGCCACCGGGAAAGGGCACCACTCTGGAAACACCATATATTTT	CATGKGHHSGNTIYF
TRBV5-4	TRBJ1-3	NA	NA	TGTGCCAGCAGCTTGCGGCAGGAGATCTCTGGAAACACCATATATTTT	CASSLRQEISGNTIYF
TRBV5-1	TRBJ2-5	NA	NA	TGCGCCAGCAGCCCCCAGGCTGGAAGCCAAGAGACCCAGTACTTC	CASSPQAGSQETQYF
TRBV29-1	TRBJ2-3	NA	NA	TGCAGCGTTTCCCGGGGACGGGGAGATACGCAGTATTTT	CSVSRGRGDTQYF
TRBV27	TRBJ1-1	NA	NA	TGTGCCAGCAGTTTACGAGGTACTGAAGCTTTCTTT	CASSLRGTEAFF
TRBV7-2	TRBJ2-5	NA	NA	TGTGCCAGCAGCTTAGGGGGGCCACAAGAGACCCAGTACTTC	CASSLGGPQETQYF
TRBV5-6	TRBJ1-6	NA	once	TGTGCCAGCAGCTGGGCTGGTAGTCTAGATTCACCCCTCCACTTT	CASSWAGSLDSPLHF
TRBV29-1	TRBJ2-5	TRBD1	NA	TGCAGCGTCGGGACAGGGGGAGAGACCCAGTACTTC	CSVGTGGETQYF
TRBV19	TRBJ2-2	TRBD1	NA	TGTGCCAGTACCCAGGACAGGGCGGCCGGGGAGCTGTTTTTT	CASTQDRAAGELFF
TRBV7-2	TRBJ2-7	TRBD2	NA	TGTGCCAGCAGCTTAGTCGGTAGCGGGAACACCTACGAGCAGTACTTC	CASSLVGSGNTYEQYF
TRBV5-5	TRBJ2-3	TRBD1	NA	TGTGCCAGCAGCTTCCAGGGGGCCACAGATACGCAGTATTTT	CASSFQGATDTQYF
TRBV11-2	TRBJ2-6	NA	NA	TGTGCCAGCAGCCCCTCTGGGGCCAACGTCCTGACTTTC	CASSPSGANVLTF
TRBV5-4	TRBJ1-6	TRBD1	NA	TGTGCCAGCAGCTTGGGTCCAGGGGGCTCCTATAATTCACCCCTCCACTTT	CASSLGPGGSYNSPLHF
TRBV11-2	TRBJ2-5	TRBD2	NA	TGTGCCAGCAGCTCCGGGACTAGCGGCCAAGAGACCCAGTACTTC	CASSSGTSGQETQYF
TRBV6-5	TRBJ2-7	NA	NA	TGTGCCAGCAGTTACGGCAGGGGATTCTCCTACGAGCAGTACTTC	CASSYGRGFSYEQYF
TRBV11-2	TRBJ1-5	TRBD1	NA	TGTGCCAGCAGCTTAGAGGGACAGTCGAAGCAGCCCCAGCATTTT	CASSLEGQSKQPQHF
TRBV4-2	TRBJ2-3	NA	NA	TGTGCCAGCAGCCAAGCTATCCGCACAGATACGCAGTATTTT	CASSQAIRTDTQYF
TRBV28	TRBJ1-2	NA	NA	TGTGCCAGCAGTTTCCTGACAAGGCCCGGCTACACCTTC	CASSFLTRPGYTF
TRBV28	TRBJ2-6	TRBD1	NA	TGTGCCAGCAGCCAGGGGCCCACAGGGGACGTCCTGACTTTC	CASSQGPTGDVLTF
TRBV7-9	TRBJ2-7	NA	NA	TGTGCCAGCAGCCGGAAAGGCGATGACGAGCAGTACTTC	CASSRKGDDEQYF
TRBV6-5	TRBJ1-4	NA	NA	TGTGCCAGCACCCCAGGGGTTGGAGAAAAACTGTTTTTT	CASTPGVGEKLFF
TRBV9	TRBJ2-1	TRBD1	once	TGTGCCAGCAGCACAACCGGGACAGGGATTGAGCAGTTCTTC	CASSTTGTGIEQFF
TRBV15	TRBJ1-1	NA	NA	TGTGCCACCAGCAGAGATCCTCCGACTTTGAACACTGAAGCTTTCTTT	CATSRDPPTLNTEAFF
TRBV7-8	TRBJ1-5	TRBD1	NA	TGTGCCAGCAGCTTGGCTCGACGACAGGGGGTGAATCAGCCCCAGCATTTT	CASSLARRQGVNQPQHF
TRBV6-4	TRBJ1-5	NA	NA	TGTGCCAGCAGTGACAGGGCTAGTCAGCCCCAGCATTTT	CASSDRASQPQHF
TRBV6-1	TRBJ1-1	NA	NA	TGTGCCAGCAGTACTAAGGATGCGACTGAAGCTTTCTTT	CASSTKDATEAFF
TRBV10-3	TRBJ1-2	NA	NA	TGTGCCATCAGTGAGTCGGTCTTTACCAACTCCGGCTATGGCTACACCTTC	CAISESVFTNSGYGYTF
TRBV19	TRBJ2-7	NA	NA	TGTGCCAGTAGTATAAGGAAGGAGACAGTGAACGAGCAGTACTTC	CASSIRKETVNEQYF
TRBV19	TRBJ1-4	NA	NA	TGTGCCAGTAGTCCTCTCTTACAGGCTGGTCCTGAAAAACTGTTTTTT	CASSPLLQAGPEKLFF
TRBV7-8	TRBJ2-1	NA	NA	TGTGCCAGCGCAGACAATAGCGGCAATGAGCAGTTCTTC	CASADNSGNEQFF
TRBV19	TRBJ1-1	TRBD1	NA	TGTGCCAGTGACACAGGGGGCACTGAAGCTTTCTTT	CASDTGGTEAFF